Reported below is one T cell receptor (beta chain). The V and J ends lost 1 base and 2 bases, in that order; junction bases with no gene match: 8. The CDR3 spans 18 residues. Germline V gives CDR1 LGHDT, CDR2 YNNKEL (reference sequence). The record originates from a study of blood T cell repertoires in COVID-19. Overall study: There were acute and convalescent COVID-19 samples, and they came from the United States, Italy and Spain. In each case, the material was cDNA or gDNA derived from T cells, B-cell-depleted T cells, or PBMCs.

The repertoire was sequenced with immunoSEQ multiplex PCR; TCRdb's copy has only in-frame clones and lacks some. Of 75,000 to 90,000 clones listed, about 83% were seen once; the top ten hold approximately 8.1%. Sequencing used peripheral blood. The chain employs TRBV3-1 (or the pseudogene TRBV3-2) and TRBJ1-3; TRBD1 agrees at 10 bases. The receptor comes from a man aged 45-65 years with active COVID-19. Here the CDR3 DNA reads TGTGCCAGCAGCCAAGTTAGGGGAGACAGGGGGCCTGGAAACACCATATATTTT. Its translation is CASSQVRGDRGPGNTIYF.